Shown below are 28 T cell receptor beta chains from a single sample sequenced in a study of cytomegalovirus exposure and HLA in healthy donors. The PCR contained 60 Vbeta and 13 Jbeta primers. The protocol was immunoSEQ multiplex PCR, while the TCRdb copy is restricted to in-frame clones and leaves out a portion. The sample yields 80,000 to 95,000 clones, around nine tenths seen once. Sequences were obtained from PBMCs. These TCRs come from a man younger than 45 in good health and CMV-seropositive.

This clone showed up just once. The same CDR3 can be traced to other DNA sequences in this sample. The chain combines TRBV6-5 with TRBJ2-7; 9 bases map to TRBD2. Germline CDR1 reads MNHEY; CDR2 reads SVGAGI. V lost 0 bases, J lost 2 bases, and 2 bases stayed unmatched. The CDR3 is 15 amino acids. The CDR3 DNA reads as TGTGCCAGCAGTTACTCGTCTAGCGGGGCCTACGAGCAGTACTTC. Its translation: CASSYSSSGAYEQYF.

The J gene is TRBJ1-5, the V gene TRBV4-1; TRBD1 agrees at 8 bases. CDR1 is MGHRA and CDR2 is YSYEKL in the germline V gene. V dropped 1 base and J dropped 0; count of bases not matched to a gene: 5. CDR3 size: 17 residues. The CDR3 DNA sequence: TGCGCCAGCAGCCAAGGGACAGGGCGCCATAGCAATCAGCCCCAGCATTTT. Translating gives CASSQGTGRHSNQPQHF.

This clone occurred a few times. This sequence joins TRBV5-1 and TRBJ2-2, with D possibly being TRBD1 (5 bases). Between the trimmed V and J ends, which lost 4 bases and 7 bases, there was a span of 11 bases. Per the germline V gene, CDR1 is SGHRS and CDR2 is YFSETQ. The CDR3 contains 13 residues. The CDR3 coding sequence is TGCGCCAGCAGCGTGGACATCCGCGGGGAGCTGTTTTTT. Translating gives CASSVDIRGELFF. The full variable domain, its missing parts supplied by reference TRBV5-1 and TRBJ2-2, is KAGVTQTPRYLIKTRGQQVTLSCSPISGHRSVSWYQQTPGQGLQFLFEYFSETQRNKGNFPGRFSGRQFSNSRSEMNVSTLELGDSALYLCASSVDIRGELFFGEGSRLTVL.

This rearrangement joins TRBV7-9 to TRBJ2-5, with 8 bases fitting TRBD2. J gave up 7 bases and V 5 bases, and 12 bases lay outside the gene matches. The CDR3 spans 15 residues. Germline values: CDR1 SEHNR, CDR2 FQNEAQ (reference sequence). DNA for the CDR3: TGTGCCAGCAGCGTATCGCAGGACGGGGGGGGGACCCAGTACTTC. Translation gives CASSVSQDGGGTQYF.

In DNA form, the CDR3 reads TGTGCCAGCAGCAACCATGGGGGGTCGATCACAGATACGCAGTATTTT. Residues: CASSNHGGSITDTQYF. The chain couples TRBV9 to TRBJ2-3; D may be TRBD2 (6 bases). Per the germline V gene, CDR1 is SGDLS and CDR2 is YYNGEE. V lost 4 bases, J lost 2 bases, and 17 bases lay in between. This CDR3 spans 16 amino acids. The whole variable domain, filled in from reference TRBV9 and TRBJ2-3, reads DSGVTQTPKHLITATGQRVTLRCSPRSGDLSVYWYQQSLDQGLQFLIQYYNGEERAKGNILERFSAQQFPDLHSELNLSSLELGDSALYFCASSNHGGSITDTQYFGPGTRLTVL.

This clone was detected only a few times. V is TRBV29-1 and J is TRBJ1-2, with a weak D call TRBD1 (5 bases). Trimming shortened V by 3 bases and J by 0 bases, and 11 bases separated the two germline ends. The CDR3 totals 14 residues. The germline gives CDR1 SQVTM, CDR2 ANQGSEA. The CDR3 DNA sequence: TGCAGCGTTGAGTTAGGGGTAGCTAACTATGGCTACACCTTC. Protein: CSVELGVANYGYTF.

This chain connects TRBV12-5 to TRBJ2-2; 8 bases are shared with TRBD1. The CDR3 loop spans 17 amino acids. Germline V gives CDR1 LGHNT, CDR2 FRNRAP. V lost 3 bases to trimming and J lost 0 bases; unmatched junction nucleotides: 6. As DNA, the CDR3 is TGTGCTAGTGGTTTAGTACCGGGACAGGCGAACACCGGGGAGCTGTTTTTT. Translated, it gives CASGLVPGQANTGELFF. Filled out from reference TRBV12-5 and TRBJ2-2, the complete variable domain reads DARVTQTPRHKVTEMGQEVTMRCQPILGHNTVFWYRQTMMQGLELLAYFRNRAPLDDSGMPKDRFSAEMPDATLATLKIQPSEPRDSAVYFCASGLVPGQANTGELFFGEGSRLTVL.

The rearrangement uses TRBV9 and TRBJ2-3; 10 bases match TRBD2. The CDR3 totals 17 residues. CDR1 and CDR2 from the germline V gene are SGDLS and YYNGEE. V was pared by 0 bases and J by 3 bases, with 7 bases of the junction left unmatched. CDR3 residues: CASSVVTAAGGTDTQYF. As DNA, the CDR3 is TGTGCCAGCAGCGTAGTAACAGCAGCGGGAGGGACAGATACGCAGTATTTT.

The chain carries TRBV27 and TRBJ2-7; a weak D match, TRBD2 (5 bases). Per germline, CDR1 MNHEY and CDR2 SMNVEV (reference sequence). The CDR3 contains 12 residues. The ends were cut back, 4 bases at V and 6 bases at J, with 10 bases in the middle. The DNA for the CDR3 is TGTGCCAGCAGTTCGGCCGCGGGCGAGCAGTACTTC. This encodes CASSSAAGEQYF.

The rearrangement uses TRBV28 and TRBJ2-4; TRBD1 might be the D (6 bases). Per germline, CDR1 MDHEN and CDR2 SYDVKM. This CDR3 has 15 residues. V was cut by 3 bases and J by 6 bases, with 15 bases left in between. The CDR3 DNA sequence: TGTGCCAGCAGTTTCACAGGGACCAAGAGAAACATTCAGTACTTC. As protein: CASSFTGTKRNIQYF.

The chain employs TRBV19 and TRBJ1-5; 12 bases are a match to TRBD1. There are 15 residues in the CDR3. Germline V gene data show CDR1 as LNHDA and CDR2 as SQIVND (reference sequence). After removal of 8 bases from V and 7 bases from J, the junction contained 9 bases not matched to a gene. The CDR3 DNA follows: TGTGCCAGTGGGCTTGGGACAGGGGGCTGGCAGCCCCAGCATTTT. This encodes CASGLGTGGWQPQHF.

CDR3 sequence: CASSSFAGEQYF. The DNA for the CDR3 is TGTGCCAGCAGCTCTTTTGCGGGCGAGCAGTACTTC. The chain is built from TRBV28 and TRBJ2-7, with TRBD2 as a possible D gene (5 bases). V was shortened by 6 bases and J by 6 bases, with 12 bases between the two germline ends. This CDR3 region has 12 residues. Germline V gene lookup returns CDR1 MDHEN and CDR2 SYDVKM.

The chain joins TRBV5-6 to TRBJ2-5, with D hard to call. This CDR3 has 12 amino acids. V lost 2 bases, J lost 5 bases, and 7 bases lay in between. Per the germline V gene, CDR1 is SGHDT and CDR2 is YYEEEE. The CDR3 DNA sequence: TGTGCCAGCAGCTTCCAGGTGGAGACCCAGTACTTC. Its translation: CASSFQVETQYF.

V usage is TRBV11-2 and J usage is TRBJ2-6, with D maybe TRBD1 (5 bases). The V gene's germline CDR1 is SGHAT and CDR2 FQNNGV. V gave up 3 bases and J gave up 4 bases, with 19 bases separating them. The CDR3 loop spans 18 amino acids. Written as DNA, the CDR3 is TGTGCCAGCAGCTTTATAAGGGGCGGACATTCGGGGGCCAACGTCCTGACTTTC. Its protein product is CASSFIRGGHSGANVLTF.

This clone has only a few counts. The V and J genes are TRBV5-1 and TRBJ2-3; TRBD2 agrees at 8 bases. There are 16 residues in the CDR3. With V trimmed by 2 bases and J by 0 bases, 5 bases remained unmatched. CDR1 is SGHRS, CDR2 YFSETQ, per germline. The CDR3 loop reads CASSFQLADSTDTQYF. The CDR3 region has the DNA TGCGCCAGCAGCTTTCAACTAGCGGATAGCACAGATACGCAGTATTTT. Full variable domain (rest looked up from reference TRBV5-1 and TRBJ2-3): KAGVTQTPRYLIKTRGQQVTLSCSPISGHRSVSWYQQTPGQGLQFLFEYFSETQRNKGNFPGRFSGRQFSNSRSEMNVSTLELGDSALYLCASSFQLADSTDTQYFGPGTRLTVL.

The chain combines TRBV6-1 with TRBJ2-5; 7 bases are a match to TRBD2. Germline trimming cut 3 bases from V and 5 bases from J; bases unmatched to any gene: 3. This CDR3 comprises 13 residues. Germline values: CDR1 MNHNS, CDR2 SASEGT. The DNA for the CDR3 is TGTGCCAGCAGTGATAGCGGGTTGGAGACCCAGTACTTC. This encodes CASSDSGLETQYF.

V usage is TRBV10-3 and J usage is TRBJ1-1; tentative D call: TRBD1 (6 bases). The CDR3 runs 13 residues. Deletions cut 5 bases from V and 3 bases from J, with 10 bases between. In germline, CDR1 is ENHRY, CDR2 SYGVKD. CDR3 loop: CAISRQEDTEAFF. In nucleotides, the CDR3 is TGTGCCATCAGTAGACAGGAGGACACTGAAGCTTTCTTT.

In regard to this clone: The CDR3 carries no conserved terminal phenylalanine or tryptophan, so it likely arises from a read error. The DNA is omitted, as the CDR3 cannot be located on it reliably, and the CDR3 follows TCRdb's listing. The CDR3 region is CASSPRGTGRSPV. V usage is TRBV5-8 and J usage is TRBJ2-3; the DNA was not compared with TRBD1, the D call given in the table. The CDR3 is 13 amino acids in total, end residues counted. Germline CDR1 SGHTS, CDR2 YDEGEE.

The chain employs TRBV5-1 and TRBJ2-5; the match to TRBD1 covers 10 bases. Germline values: CDR1 SGHRS, CDR2 YFSETQ. The CDR3 totals 15 residues. The ends lost 0 bases at V and 11 bases at J; junction bases unmatched: 10. CDR3 DNA: TGCGCCAGCAGCTTGGAAGGGACAGGGGTTGTGGAGCAGTACTTC. It is translated as CASSLEGTGVVEQYF. The complete variable domain, with remaining parts taken from reference TRBV5-1 and TRBJ2-5, reads KAGVTQTPRYLIKTRGQQVTLSCSPISGHRSVSWYQQTPGQGLQFLFEYFSETQRNKGNFPGRFSGRQFSNSRSEMNVSTLELGDSALYLCASSLEGTGVVEQYFGPGTRLLVL.

V gene TRBV30 combines with J gene TRBJ1-1; D unclear. The CDR3 spans 15 residues. Trimming left V 0 bases short and J 1 base short, with 12 bases between. The V gene's germline CDR1 is GTSNPN and CDR2 SVGIG (reference sequence). The DNA of the CDR3 is TGTGCCTGGAGTGTGGAGGGCCCAGCGAACACTGAAGCTTTCTTT. It yields the protein CAWSVEGPANTEAFF.

The chain uses TRBV28 and TRBJ2-1; 14 nucleotides match TRBD2. The V and J ends lost 1 base and 0 bases, in that order; junction bases with no gene match: 5. Germline-derived CDR1 and CDR2 are MDHEN and SYDVKM. The CDR3 length is 19 residues. The CDR3: CASSLYRLAGGSSYNEQFF. CDR3 nucleotides: TGTGCCAGCAGTTTATATCGACTAGCGGGAGGGAGCTCCTACAATGAGCAGTTCTTC. The variable domain in full, with the rest retrieved from reference TRBV28 and TRBJ2-1, is DVKVTQSSRYLVKRTGEKVFLECVQDMDHENMFWYRQDPGLGLRLIYFSYDVKMKEKGDIPEGYSVSREKKERFSLILESASTNQTSMYLCASSLYRLAGGSSYNEQFFGPGTRLTVL.

The chain links TRBV29-1 to TRBJ2-7, with 8 bases lining up with TRBD2. Germline V gene data show CDR1 as SQVTM and CDR2 as ANQGSEA. J gave up 0 bases and V 6 bases, and 7 bases lay outside the gene matches. CDR3 length equals 14 residues. CDR3 loop: CSVYTSGVSYEQYF. CDR3 DNA: TGCAGCGTATATACTAGCGGCGTCTCCTACGAGCAGTACTTC.

The chain has TRBV6-1 and TRBJ2-1; 12 positions agree with TRBD2. CDR3 length: 15 amino acids. Germline-derived CDR1 and CDR2 are MNHNS and SASEGT. Unmatched junction bases numbered 4, after V lost 6 bases and J lost 4 bases. This CDR3 reads CASRDLAGGYNEQFF. CDR3 sequence (DNA): TGTGCCAGCAGGGACCTAGCGGGAGGGTACAATGAGCAGTTCTTC.

The chain recombines TRBV2 with TRBJ2-7; unclear D gene. Trimming removed 4 bases at V and 7 bases at J, with 8 bases between. Per the germline V gene, CDR1 is SNHLY and CDR2 is FYNNEI. The CDR3 length is 11 residues. DNA of the CDR3: TGTGCCAGCAGTGTCTCCCTAGAGCAGTACTTC. The encoded protein is CASSVSLEQYF.

CDR3 nucleotide sequence: TGTGCCAGCAGTCCCGGACAGGGAGAGGATGGCTACACCTTC. Translated, it gives CASSPGQGEDGYTF. The genes are TRBV7-6 and TRBJ1-2, with 8 bases lining up with TRBD1. Germline V gives CDR1 SGHVS, CDR2 FNYEAQ. J lost 6 bases, V lost 6 bases, and 9 bases had no gene match. This CDR3 has 14 amino acids.

The chain combines TRBV9 with TRBJ2-5, with 8 nucleotides matching TRBD1. The CDR3 spans 15 residues. CDR1 and CDR2 (germline): SGDLS, YYNGEE. With 4 bases clipped from V and 2 bases from J, the junction kept 7 bases outside the gene matches. The CDR3 DNA reads as TGTGCCAGCAGCAACAGGGACAGGAATCAAGAGACCCAGTACTTC. Its translation is CASSNRDRNQETQYF.

This clone was counted a few times. The chain links TRBV30 to TRBJ2-3; possible D gene TRBD1, 6 bases. This CDR3 spans 12 amino acids. Trimming took off 8 bases at V and 4 bases at J, with 13 bases between the two ends. Germline values: CDR1 GTSNPN, CDR2 SVGIG (reference sequence). The CDR3 region has the DNA TGTGCCGGAAGGGGGAGTCCAGATACGCAGTATTTT. This codes for CAGRGSPDTQYF.

V and J are TRBV29-1 and TRBJ2-7; D not resolved. Per germline, CDR1 SQVTM and CDR2 ANQGSEA. V lost 5 bases and J lost 2, with 13 bases in between. The CDR3 length is 13 residues. CDR3 sequence: CSVKSEQTYEQYF. CDR3 coding DNA: TGCAGCGTTAAGTCCGAACAAACCTACGAGCAGTACTTC.